This TCR beta chain is from a study of cytomegalovirus exposure and HLA in healthy donors. The wider study: The platform used for the 100 to 150 validation repertoires matched that of the 650 to 750 first-cohort repertoires, a later analysis reported. General study results and limits: Cytomegalovirus status was reportedly diagnosed by the classifier with high sensitivity and specificity. As confirmed in vitro, three CMV-associated chains were specific for CMV antigens. Researchers counted 150 to 200 TCR beta chains as cytomegalovirus-associated.

Concerning this clone itself: Its target is unknown.

Data came from immunoSEQ multiplex PCR; TCRdb stores just in-frame clones and leaves some out. The data contain fewer than 120,000 clones, roughly 90% of them seen just once; the ten biggest clones take up about 1.9%. The CDR3 length is 14 residues. Germline CDR1 MDHEN, CDR2 SYDVKM. V was clipped by 6 bases and J by 3 bases; unmatched bases: 8. The genes are TRBV28 and TRBJ2-7; the match to TRBD1 covers 7 bases. Material: PBMCs. This receptor was obtained from a woman between 18 and 29 years old in good health and CMV-seronegative. The CDR3 reads CASRDIGQDYEQYF. CDR3 nucleotides: TGTGCCAGCAGGGATATTGGACAGGACTACGAGCAGTACTTC.